This T cell receptor beta chain was identified in a study of T cells in localized non-small cell lung cancer (dated by TCRdb to 2018 to 2020). Study-wide context: The study examined T cell repertoires in under 300 patients with early-stage NSCLC and compared tumors with uninvolved tumor-adjacent lungs. The mean age of the NSCLC patients was approximately 71 years, with about 120 men and nearly 110 women. The cohort was made up of approximately 250 treatment-naive NSCLC patients whose localized lung tumors had been resected.

Study-wide findings and limitations: Because multi-region tumor sequencing was not performed, intratumor heterogeneity could not be ruled out. Since the design was exploratory, TCR variables were selected using unadjusted p-values with no false-discovery rate correction. The highest T cell clonality was observed in uninvolved tumor-adjacent lung, where clonality exceeded that of tumor, suggesting that antigenic responses were more focused in uninvolved tumor-adjacent lung. A median of about 50 of the top 100 tumor clones turned up in the paired uninvolved adjacent lung, and some 28 of those clones also ranked among the top 100 of that same adjacent lung. Longer overall survival was associated with higher blood T cell density, whereas shorter survival was associated with higher adjacent-lung clonality.

At diagnosis, peripheral blood, uninvolved tumor-adjacent lung and tumor were collected and were preserved as a mix of fresh-frozen and FFPE material. Blood samples were analyzed as peripheral blood mononuclear cells for TCR repertoire profiling. TCR beta CDR3 regions were sequenced from DNA using the immunoSEQ Assay. As for the authors' bioinformatics: To compute T cell density, TCR beta template counts were normalized to usable DNA, which was estimated by amplifying housekeeping genes. Richness was estimated with the preseqR package, extrapolating to 400,000 templates for PBMC samples and 120,000 templates for tissue samples. Clonality was calculated as one minus Pielou's evenness. Tissue-enriched TCRs were identified by differential abundance testing using productive amino-acid clonotypes, minimum total count 5 and alpha 0.1. The Jaccard Index and the Morisita Overlap Index were used to measure repertoire overlap between compartments. GLIPH grouped TCR beta CDR3s together with public tetramer-defined viral CDR3s, and a viral motif had to include at least three viral sequences and also show V-gene enrichment. Entries here come from immuneACCESS through TCRdb and include only in-frame sequences with V and J called. Some clones fail to appear in such tables; in the studies checked, an unresolved V gene covers under half of the shortfall, and the cause of the remainder is unknown. From that table come the V and J calls and clone size; the DNA was used to work out D and trimming. In all, the sample holds approximately 17,000 clones, and roughly 87% of those were seen once. Together, the top ten hold approximately 28% of the sample.

Based on the germline V gene, the CDR1 and CDR2 sequences are KGHSH and LQKENI. V is trimmed back by 6 bases and J by 4 bases, and the junction contains 11 bases that no gene match accounts for. Including cysteine and phenylalanine, the CDR3 has 15 amino acids. The only DNA kept is the CDR3, 45 bases in frame from the first base. With regard to this clone: This receptor's antigen is unknown. No base qualities exist here, and no much larger clone lies one base off it.

This material consisted of peripheral blood, taken before any cancer treatment. The sequence came from a male donor older than 55 with stage I lung adenocarcinoma. The chain was built from TRBV18 and TRBJ1-2; TRBD1 fits 7 bases in the junction. CDR3 loop: CASSYPGQNLYGYTF. At the DNA level, the sequence is TGTGCCAGCTCCTACCCGGGACAGAACCTCTATGGCTACACCTTC.